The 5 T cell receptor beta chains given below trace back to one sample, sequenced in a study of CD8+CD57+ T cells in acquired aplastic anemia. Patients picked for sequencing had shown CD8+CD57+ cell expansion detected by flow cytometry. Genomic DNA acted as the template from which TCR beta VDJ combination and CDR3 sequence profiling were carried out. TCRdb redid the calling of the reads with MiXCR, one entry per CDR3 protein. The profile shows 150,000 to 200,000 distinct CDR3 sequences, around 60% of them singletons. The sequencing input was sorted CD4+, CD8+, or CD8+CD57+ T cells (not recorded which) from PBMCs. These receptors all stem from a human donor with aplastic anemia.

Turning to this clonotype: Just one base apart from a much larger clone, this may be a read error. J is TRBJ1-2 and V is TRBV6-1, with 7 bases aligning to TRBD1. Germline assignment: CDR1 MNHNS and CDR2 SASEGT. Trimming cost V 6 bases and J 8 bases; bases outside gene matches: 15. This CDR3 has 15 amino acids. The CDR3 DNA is TGTGCCAGCAGGTCCCCGGGTGGACAGGCTTGGGGCTACACCTTC. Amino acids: CASRSPGGQAWGYTF.

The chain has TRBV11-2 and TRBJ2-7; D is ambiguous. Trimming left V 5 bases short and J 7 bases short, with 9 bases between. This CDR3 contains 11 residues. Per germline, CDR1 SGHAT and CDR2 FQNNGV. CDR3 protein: CASSGVWEQYF. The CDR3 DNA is TGTGCCAGCAGCGGGGTATGGGAGCAGTACTTC. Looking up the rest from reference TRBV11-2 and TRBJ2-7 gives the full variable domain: EAGVAQSPRYKIIEKRQSVAFWCNPISGHATLYWYQQILGQGPKLLIQFQNNGVVDDSQLPKDRFSAERLKGVDSTLKIQPAKLEDSAVYLCASSGVWEQYFGPGTRLTVT.

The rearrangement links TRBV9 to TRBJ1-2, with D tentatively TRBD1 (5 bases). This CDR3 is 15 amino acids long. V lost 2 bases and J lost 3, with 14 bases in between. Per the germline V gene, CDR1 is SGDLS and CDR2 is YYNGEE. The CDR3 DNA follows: TGTGCCAGCAGCGTTACGGACAAAGGGGACTATGGCTACACCTTC. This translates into CASSVTDKGDYGYTF.

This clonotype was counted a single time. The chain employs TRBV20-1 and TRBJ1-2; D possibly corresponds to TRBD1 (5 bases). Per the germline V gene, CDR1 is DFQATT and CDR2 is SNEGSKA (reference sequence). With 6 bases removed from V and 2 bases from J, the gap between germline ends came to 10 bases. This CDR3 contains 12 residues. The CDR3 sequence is CSADGTNYGYTF. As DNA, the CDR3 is TGCAGTGCGGACGGGACCAACTATGGCTACACCTTC.

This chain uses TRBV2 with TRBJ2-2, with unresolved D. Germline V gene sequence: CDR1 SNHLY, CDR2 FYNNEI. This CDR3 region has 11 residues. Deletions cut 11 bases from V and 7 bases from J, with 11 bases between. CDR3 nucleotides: TGTGCCTGCCGCCCCATCGGGGAGCTGTTTTTT. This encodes CACRPIGELFF.